A single sample gave rise to the 30 T cell receptor beta chains below, sequenced in a study of cytomegalovirus exposure and HLA in healthy donors. Researchers ran the PCR with 60 Vbeta and 13 Jbeta primers. Some clones are missing from TCRdb's copy, which holds only in-frame ones; the method was immunoSEQ multiplex PCR. Here the sample table reports around 80,000 clones. The sequenced material came from PBMCs. The receptors here all came from a boy between 10 and 17 years old in good health and CMV-seronegative.

This chain connects TRBV25-1 to TRBJ1-2; perhaps TRBD1 as D (5 bases). The CDR3 is made up of 15 amino acids. Trimming pared 8 bases from V and 3 bases from J, leaving 19 bases between. In germline, CDR1 is MGHDK, CDR2 SYGVNS. The CDR3 spells CASQESRGLDYGYTF. The CDR3 DNA reads as TGTGCCAGCCAAGAGTCCCGGGGGTTGGACTATGGCTACACCTTC.

The genes are TRBV28 and TRBJ1-1; possible D gene TRBD1, 6 bases. CDR1 and CDR2 from the germline V gene are MDHEN and SYDVKM. V lost 7 bases and J lost 4, with 16 bases in between. The CDR3 totals 14 residues. CDR3 sequence reads: CASTLGQSSTEAFF. The CDR3 DNA sequence: TGTGCCAGCACTCTCGGACAGTCGTCCACTGAAGCTTTCTTT.

V is TRBV6-4 and J is TRBJ1-1; D unresolved. The germline V gene encodes CDR1 MRHNA and CDR2 SNTAGT. The V and J ends lost 3 bases and 10 bases respectively, with 9 bases between them. There are 11 residues in the CDR3. In nucleotides, the CDR3 is TGTGCCAGCAGTGATGGAGTGGGAGCTTTCTTT. Protein product: CASSDGVGAFF.

The chain recombines TRBV19 with TRBJ1-1; D perhaps matches TRBD1 (6 bases). V lost 5 bases to trimming and J lost 6 bases, with 13 bases between them. The germline V gene encodes CDR1 LNHDA and CDR2 SQIVND (reference sequence). The CDR3 length is 13 residues. CDR3 bases: TGTGCCAGTAGTTTAATGGGGGCTTCTGAAGCTTTCTTT. Protein product: CASSLMGASEAFF.

The chain uses TRBV27 and TRBJ1-1, with D possibly TRBD1 on 5 matching bases. The germline CDR1 and CDR2 sequences are MNHEY and SMNVEV (reference sequence). The CDR3 sequence is 14 residues long. V shed 6 bases and J shed 4 bases, with 15 bases lying between them. Written as DNA, the CDR3 is TGTGCCAGCAGACCAGGGCGGGGGATCACTGAAGCTTTCTTT. Its translation: CASRPGRGITEAFF.

The V and J genes are TRBV10-3 and TRBJ2-7, with 9 bases that match TRBD2. The CDR3 runs 17 residues. J gave up 3 bases and V 1 base, and 10 bases lay outside the gene matches. Germline CDR1 reads ENHRY; CDR2 reads SYGVKD. The CDR3 sequence is CAISEWRGREGDYEQYF. CDR3 bases: TGTGCCATCAGTGAGTGGAGAGGGCGGGAGGGGGACTACGAGCAGTACTTC.

The chain joins TRBV6-5 to TRBJ2-1; no clear D. Germline assignment: CDR1 MNHEY and CDR2 SVGAGI. V lost 6 bases to trimming and J lost 7 bases, with 10 bases between them. CDR3 size: 12 residues. The CDR3 DNA reads as TGTGCCAGCAGAACTTCCCTTAATGAGCAGTTCTTC. This encodes CASRTSLNEQFF.

The rearrangement uses TRBV6-5 and TRBJ1-2, with no clear D. Germline loops: CDR1 MNHEY, CDR2 SVGAGI. This CDR3 spans 14 amino acids. The germline V and J ends were trimmed by 2 bases and 4 bases, with 11 bases remaining between them. This CDR3 is CASSYTRSFYGYTF. The CDR3 nucleotides are TGTGCCAGCAGTTACACAAGATCTTTCTATGGCTACACCTTC.

The chain carries TRBV5-1 and TRBJ1-1; TRBD1 is a possible D gene (5 bases). CDR3 length: 11 amino acids. CDR1 and CDR2 from the germline V gene are SGHRS and YFSETQ. Trimming took off 4 bases at V and 10 bases at J, with 11 bases between the two ends. In DNA, the CDR3 is TGCGCCAGCAGCAAAGACGGGGGAGCTTTCTTT. Protein: CASSKDGGAFF.

J is TRBJ1-2 and V is TRBV2; D gene ambiguous. Trimming removed 2 bases at V and 2 bases at J, with 9 bases between. Germline V CDR1 and CDR2: SNHLY, FYNNEI. The CDR3 runs 14 residues. CDR3 sequence: CASSESGRNYGYTF. The CDR3 DNA is TGTGCCAGCAGTGAAAGCGGACGCAACTATGGCTACACCTTC. The variable domain in full, with the rest retrieved from reference TRBV2 and TRBJ1-2, is EPEVTQTPSHQVTQMGQEVILRCVPISNHLYFYWYRQILGQKVEFLVSFYNNEISEKSEIFDDQFSVERPDGSNFTLKIRSTKLEDSAMYFCASSESGRNYGYTFGSGTRLTVV.

V and J are TRBV30 and TRBJ1-1; D is uncertain. The germline V gene encodes CDR1 GTSNPN and CDR2 SVGIG (reference sequence). V was trimmed by 0 bases and J by 1 base, leaving 6 bases between them. The CDR3 runs 13 residues. In DNA form, the CDR3 reads TGTGCCTGGAGTGTACGAGCGAACACTGAAGCTTTCTTT. Its translation: CAWSVRANTEAFF.

The chain couples TRBV20-1 to TRBJ1-1; D gene ambiguous. Germline V CDR1 and CDR2: DFQATT, SNEGSKA (reference sequence). There are 10 residues in the CDR3. Trimming stripped 3 bases from V and 8 bases from J, with 7 bases between. The CDR3 bases are TGCAGTGCTAGGGGGAGGGAAGCTTTCTTT. This encodes CSARGREAFF.

CDR3: CASSMSGQSYEQYF. CDR3 DNA sequence: TGTGCCAGTAGTATGTCGGGACAGTCCTACGAGCAGTACTTC. This rearrangement joins TRBV19 to TRBJ2-7; 7 nucleotides match TRBD1. J was trimmed by 1 base and V by 3 bases; bases with no gene match: 3. Germline V CDR1 and CDR2: LNHDA, SQIVND (reference sequence). The CDR3 length is 14 residues.

The rearrangement links TRBV19 to TRBJ1-1, with D possibly TRBD1 on 5 matching bases. Germline CDR1 LNHDA, CDR2 SQIVND (reference sequence). The CDR3 spans 15 residues. Trimming removed 0 bases at V and 7 bases at J, with 15 bases between. The CDR3 DNA is TGTGCCAGTAGTATAGATCGGCGGGGGAGAGATGAAGCTTTCTTT. The encoded protein is CASSIDRRGRDEAFF. The variable domain in full, with the rest retrieved from reference TRBV19 and TRBJ1-1, is DGGITQSPKYLFRKEGQNVTLSCEQNLNHDAMYWYRQDPGQGLRLIYYSQIVNDFQKGDIAEGYSVSREKKESFPLTVTSAQKNPTAFYLCASSIDRRGRDEAFFGQGTRLTVV.

V gene TRBV6-6 combines with J gene TRBJ2-7; D is uncertain. The CDR3 runs to 12 residues. V lost 8 bases, J lost 3 bases, and 11 bases lay in between. Germline assignment: CDR1 MNHNY and CDR2 SVGAGI (reference sequence). The CDR3 protein is CASCDIGYEQYF. CDR3 bases: TGTGCCAGCTGCGACATAGGCTACGAGCAGTACTTC.

This chain links TRBV5-4 with TRBJ2-7; TRBD1 matches at 8 bases. The germline V gene has CDR1 SGHNT and CDR2 YYREEE (reference sequence). The V segment lost 2 bases and the J segment 6 bases; nucleotides outside the gene matches: 7. The CDR3 extends over 14 amino acids. The CDR3 here is CASSFGTGGFEQYF. The CDR3 DNA follows: TGTGCCAGCAGCTTCGGGACAGGAGGTTTCGAGCAGTACTTC.

The CDR3: CASSYPSGRTNEQFF. CDR3 bases: TGTGCCAGCAGTTACCCTAGCGGGAGGACCAATGAGCAGTTCTTC. The gene calls are TRBV6-6 and TRBJ2-1, with 11 bases fitting TRBD2. CDR1 is MNHNY, CDR2 SVGAGI, per germline (reference sequence). The CDR3 has 15 amino acids. Trimming at V came to 2 bases and at J to 6 bases, leaving 3 bases not matched to a gene.

The chain has TRBV4-1 and TRBJ2-1; 8 bases align to TRBD2. The CDR3 sequence is 18 residues long. V trimming: 0 bases; J trimming: 4 bases; junction bases outside the gene matches: 11. Germline CDR1 is MGHRA and CDR2 is YSYEKL. CDR3 residues: CASSQDRGSAGGYNEQFF. In nucleotides, the CDR3 is TGCGCCAGCAGCCAAGATAGGGGGTCGGCGGGGGGTTACAATGAGCAGTTCTTC.

In DNA, the CDR3 is TGTGCCAGCGGGGCTTACGAGCAGTACTTC. Translating gives CASGAYEQYF. The V gene is TRBV6-5, the J gene TRBJ2-5; D perhaps matches TRBD1 (5 bases). TRBJ2-7 explains the end of the DNA better; the J call may be wrong. From germline, CDR1 is MNHEY and CDR2 SVGAGI. This CDR3 is 10 amino acids long.

This sequence joins TRBV5-1 and TRBJ1-4; D is unresolved. CDR1 SGHRS and CDR2 YFSETQ come from the germline V gene. The CDR3 loop spans 13 amino acids. Between the trimmed V and J ends, which lost 4 bases and 8 bases, there was a span of 12 bases. CDR3 residues: CASSKDYGEKLFF. DNA for the CDR3: TGCGCCAGCAGCAAGGACTATGGCGAAAAACTGTTTTTT.

The CDR3 nucleotides read TGTGCCAGCACGGGACAGGGGTTAACTGAAGCTTTCTTT. Its translation is CASTGQGLTEAFF. The chain couples TRBV11-2 to TRBJ1-1; 10 nucleotides line up with TRBD1. Germline V gene lookup returns CDR1 SGHAT and CDR2 FQNNGV. The CDR3 extends over 13 amino acids. V gave up 7 bases and J gave up 5 bases; unmatched junction bases: 4. Based on the CDR3 plus reference TRBV11-2 and TRBJ1-1, the full variable domain is EAGVAQSPRYKIIEKRQSVAFWCNPISGHATLYWYQQILGQGPKLLIQFQNNGVVDDSQLPKDRFSAERLKGVDSTLKIQPAKLEDSAVYLCASTGQGLTEAFFGQGTRLTVV.

The rearrangement joins TRBV11-3 to TRBJ2-1, with D possibly matching TRBD1 (6 bases). V dropped 1 base and J dropped 2 bases, with 15 bases sitting between them. In germline, CDR1 is SGHNT, CDR2 YENEEA. This CDR3 is built from 17 residues. The CDR3, as DNA: TGTGCCAGCAGCTTAGGCGGACAGCGGCGGCCCTACAATGAGCAGTTCTTC. Encoded protein: CASSLGGQRRPYNEQFF.

This chain uses TRBV11-2 with TRBJ2-5, with 8 bases fitting TRBD2. The V gene's germline CDR1 is SGHAT and CDR2 FQNNGV. Trimming took 2 bases from V and 4 from J; bases not matched to a gene: 9. The CDR3 contains 16 residues. Here the CDR3 reads CASSLQRESLRETQYF. The CDR3 DNA reads TGTGCCAGCAGCTTACAGCGGGAGTCCCTTAGAGAGACCCAGTACTTC.

The chain carries TRBV5-4 and TRBJ1-1; D perhaps matches TRBD1 (6 bases). Deletions cut 4 bases from V and 7 bases from J, with 14 bases between. This CDR3 comprises 13 residues. The V gene's germline CDR1 is SGHNT and CDR2 YYREEE (reference sequence). This CDR3 is CASSTGQPLEAFF. The CDR3 DNA reads TGTGCCAGCAGCACAGGACAGCCCCTTGAAGCTTTCTTT. The full variable domain, completed using reference TRBV5-4 and TRBJ1-1, is ETGVTQSPTHLIKTRGQQVTLRCSSQSGHNTVSWYQQALGQGPQFIFQYYREEENGRGNFPPRFSGLQFPNYSSELNVNALELDDSALYLCASSTGQPLEAFFGQGTRLTVV.

A note on this clone: Germline is not matched at one junction end, which may reflect a read error. J is TRBJ1-3 and V is TRBV10-3; TRBD1 aligns across 10 bases. Per germline, CDR1 ENHRY and CDR2 SYGVKD. This CDR3 is built from 14 residues. CDR3 in DNA: TGTGCCGGCAGACAGGGGGCTTCTGGAAACAACATATATTTT. Protein: CAGRQGASGNNIYF.

This chain links TRBV19 with TRBJ1-2; perhaps TRBD1 as D (6 bases). The CDR3 spans 14 residues. V dropped 0 bases and J dropped 5 bases, with 10 bases sitting between them. Germline assignment: CDR1 LNHDA and CDR2 SQIVND (reference sequence). The CDR3 spells CASSIDPGHYGYTF. The CDR3 DNA reads TGTGCCAGTAGTATAGATCCGGGACATTATGGCTACACCTTC.

The J gene is TRBJ1-1, the V gene TRBV7-3; 7 positions match TRBD1. The CDR3 contains 14 residues. Germline V lookup: CDR1 SGHTA, CDR2 FQGTGA. The trim removed 6 bases at V and 4 bases at J, leaving 8 bases unmatched. The CDR3 nucleotides read TGTGCCAGCAGTCCTTCGGGACAGATCACTGAAGCTTTCTTT. Translated, it gives CASSPSGQITEAFF.

The genes are TRBV6-1 and TRBJ1-4; a possible D gene is TRBD1 (5 bases). The CDR3 is made up of 12 amino acids. Germline CDR1 reads MNHNS; CDR2 reads SASEGT. Between the trimmed V and J ends, which lost 1 base and 9 bases, there was a span of 6 bases. For the CDR3, the DNA is TGTGCCAGCAGTGAAGGACAGCAAAAACTGTTTTTT. Protein sequence: CASSEGQQKLFF.

This sequence joins TRBV19 and TRBJ2-1; D is possibly TRBD2 (6 bases). The germline V and J ends were trimmed by 2 bases and 5 bases, with 10 bases remaining between them. The germline gives CDR1 LNHDA, CDR2 SQIVND (reference sequence). The CDR3 is 14 residues long. The CDR3 DNA sequence: TGTGCCAGTAGTATATACGGGAGCCACAATGAGCAGTTCTTC. Protein sequence: CASSIYGSHNEQFF.

The chain is built from TRBV19 and TRBJ1-1; maybe TRBD1 (6 bases). V lost 4 bases and J 1 base, leaving 10 bases between the germline ends. The length of the CDR3 is 14 residues. CDR1 is LNHDA and CDR2 is SQIVND in the germline V gene (reference sequence). In DNA form, the CDR3 reads TGTGCCAGTAGTACAGGACAGAAGAACACTGAAGCTTTCTTT. This gives the protein CASSTGQKNTEAFF.